These 27 T cell receptor beta chains were sequenced from one sample in a study of T cell clonotyping in hematopoietic cell transplantation. Time point: recipient sample about 28 days before transplant, after cytoreduction. Assay: immunoSEQ multiplex PCR; the TCRdb copy retains only in-frame clones and omits some. Here the sample spans thousands of clones, nearly 98% being singletons. Material: peripheral blood mononuclear cells, obtained before stem cell transplant. These receptors were taken from a man between 65 and 85 years old with acute myeloid leukemia. Some clones in this sample may be carry-over from other donors' samples.

The gene calls are TRBV20-1 and TRBJ1-1; D uncertain. In germline, CDR1 is DFQATT, CDR2 SNEGSKA (reference sequence). Trimming shortened V by 6 bases and J by 1 base, and 6 bases separated the two germline ends. The CDR3 has 11 residues. CDR3 sequence: CSAGENTEAFF. The CDR3 DNA reads TGCAGTGCCGGGGAGAACACTGAAGCTTTCTTT.

This clone was counted a single time. The chain couples TRBV28 to TRBJ1-4; D remains ambiguous. CDR1 is MDHEN and CDR2 is SYDVKM in the germline V gene. Trimming stripped 3 bases from V and 8 bases from J, with 16 bases between. The CDR3 is 15 amino acids. DNA for the CDR3: TGTGCCAGCAGTTTTCTTGCGGATCAGGCGGAAAAACTGTTTTTT. This gives the protein CASSFLADQAEKLFF.

The V gene is TRBV7-6, the J gene TRBJ2-7, with no clear D. Trimming cost V 2 bases and J 4 bases, with 15 bases left between them. CDR1 is SGHVS and CDR2 is FNYEAQ in the germline V gene. The CDR3 runs 15 residues. In DNA form, the CDR3 reads TGTGCCAGCAGCTTATGGACCCAGCAGGATTACGAGCAGTACTTC. Protein sequence: CASSLWTQQDYEQYF.

This clone was seen a few times. The J gene is TRBJ2-7, the V gene TRBV5-1; a weak D match, TRBD1 (6 bases). Deletions cut 0 bases from V and 4 bases from J, with 8 bases between. Germline V gene data show CDR1 as SGHRS and CDR2 as YFSETQ. The CDR3 totals 13 residues. CDR3 in amino acids: CASSLGGLYEQYF. As DNA, the CDR3 is TGCGCCAGCAGCTTGGGGGGGCTTTACGAGCAGTACTTC.

The chain combines TRBV11-3 with TRBJ2-1; 8 bases match TRBD2. The CDR3 is 14 amino acids. Per the germline V gene, CDR1 is SGHNT and CDR2 is YENEEA. V lost 9 bases and J lost 0; bases outside the gene matches: 4. The CDR3 sequence is CASSGTSSYNEQFF. The DNA for the CDR3 is TGTGCCAGTTCGGGGACTAGCTCCTACAATGAGCAGTTCTTC.

The genes are TRBV6-1 and TRBJ2-7; D not resolved. Germline V CDR1 and CDR2: MNHNS, SASEGT. Trimming cost V 10 bases and J 1 base, with 14 bases left between them. The CDR3 runs to 13 residues. The CDR3 loop is CAINPPGSYEQYF. CDR3 DNA: TGTGCCATCAACCCCCCCGGGTCCTACGAGCAGTACTTC.

This clone was seen a single time. J is TRBJ1-1 and V is TRBV30; D is unresolved. V was shortened by 7 bases and J by 1 base, with 7 bases between the two germline ends. The CDR3 runs 11 residues. Looked up from germline, CDR1 is GTSNPN and CDR2 is SVGIG (reference sequence). The CDR3 loop is CAFERNTEAFF. The DNA of the CDR3 is TGTGCCTTTGAACGGAACACTGAAGCTTTCTTT.

CDR3 loop: CASRQGGTYEQYF. In nucleotides, the CDR3 is TGTGCCAGCAGACAGGGTGGGACCTACGAGCAGTACTTC. The J gene is TRBJ2-7, the V gene TRBV6-5, with D possibly matching TRBD1 (6 bases). The V end lost 6 bases, the J end lost 2 bases, and 11 bases lay between the germline ends. The CDR3 length is 13 residues. Germline V gene sequence: CDR1 MNHEY, CDR2 SVGAGI.

The chain's CDR3 is CAWSDGQDGSGANVLTF. The CDR3 DNA is TGTGCCTGGAGTGATGGACAGGACGGCTCTGGGGCCAACGTCCTGACTTTC. The gene calls are TRBV30 and TRBJ2-6; 7 bases are shared with TRBD1. Per the germline V gene, CDR1 is GTSNPN and CDR2 is SVGIG (reference sequence). After removal of 1 base from V and 0 bases from J, the junction contained 6 bases not matched to a gene. The CDR3 is 17 amino acids.

The J gene is TRBJ1-5, the V gene TRBV30; D is ambiguous. The CDR3 is 12 residues long. In germline, CDR1 is GTSNPN, CDR2 SVGIG (reference sequence). The germline V and J ends were trimmed by 2 bases and 6 bases, with 8 bases remaining between them. The CDR3 sequence: CAWSKSFQPQHF. CDR3 nucleotides: TGTGCCTGGAGTAAGAGTTTTCAGCCCCAGCATTTT.

The rearrangement links TRBV30 to TRBJ1-2, with 9 bases lining up with TRBD1. This CDR3 has 13 amino acids. Germline assignment: CDR1 GTSNPN and CDR2 SVGIG (reference sequence). Trimming at V came to 3 bases and at J to 7 bases, leaving 6 bases not matched to a gene. CDR3 in amino acids: CAWRDRGLSGYTF. For the CDR3, the DNA is TGTGCCTGGAGGGACAGGGGTCTCAGTGGCTACACCTTC.

This clone was seen only once. V gene TRBV7-2 combines with J gene TRBJ1-2; D is possibly TRBD1 (5 bases). CDR1 and CDR2 from the germline V gene are SGHTA and FQGNSA. V gave up 2 bases and J gave up 8 bases, with 15 bases separating them. The CDR3 runs 14 residues. The CDR3 protein is CASSLKTGTVGYTF. DNA of the CDR3: TGTGCCAGCAGCTTAAAAACAGGCACAGTGGGCTACACCTTC.

This clone was detected once. CDR3 in DNA: TGTGCCAGCGGAAGCACCATCTATGGCTACACCTTC. It translates to CASGSTIYGYTF. The chain joins TRBV11-3 to TRBJ1-2, with no clear D. Germline V CDR1 and CDR2: SGHNT, YENEEA. The V end was cut by 8 bases, the J end by 4 bases, with 11 bases between. The CDR3 contains 12 residues.

The chain recombines TRBV30 with TRBJ1-1, with D possibly matching TRBD1 (6 bases). Trimming removed 0 bases at V and 5 bases at J, with 10 bases between. The germline gives CDR1 GTSNPN, CDR2 SVGIG (reference sequence). This CDR3 contains 13 residues. CDR3 residues: CAWSVGGRTEAFF. In DNA form, the CDR3 reads TGTGCCTGGAGTGTCGGGGGCAGGACTGAAGCTTTCTTT. The whole variable domain, filled in from reference TRBV30 and TRBJ1-1, reads SQTIHQWPATLVQPVGSPLSLECTVEGTSNPNLYWYRQAAGRGLQLLFYSVGIGQISSEVPQNLSASRPQDRQFILSSKKLLLSDSGFYLCAWSVGGRTEAFFGQGTRLTVV.

This chain links TRBV6-5 with TRBJ2-2; 12 nucleotides agree with TRBD1. V lost 5 bases to trimming and J lost 7 bases; unmatched junction nucleotides: 5. Germline V gene lookup returns CDR1 MNHEY and CDR2 SVGAGI. This CDR3 has 15 amino acids. The CDR3 sequence: CASSPGTGGYGELFF. The CDR3 region has the DNA TGTGCCAGCAGTCCCGGGACAGGGGGCTACGGGGAGCTGTTTTTT.

The rearrangement uses TRBV6-6 and TRBJ2-5, with D hard to call. Trimming stripped 2 bases from V and 5 bases from J, with 12 bases between. This CDR3 contains 14 residues. CDR1 is MNHNY and CDR2 is SVGAGI in the germline V gene (reference sequence). The DNA for the CDR3 is TGTGCCAGCAGTTACATGGGGAAACGGGAGACCCAGTACTTC. Translating it yields CASSYMGKRETQYF.

This clone was seen once. The J gene is TRBJ1-1, the V gene TRBV7-2; a weak D match, TRBD1 (6 bases). The CDR3 contains 15 residues. Germline V gives CDR1 SGHTA, CDR2 FQGNSA. V was clipped by 3 bases and J by 2 bases, with 13 bases between them. CDR3 sequence (DNA): TGTGCCAGCAGCTTCGTACAGGGTAGTAACACTGAAGCTTTCTTT. This sequence encodes CASSFVQGSNTEAFF.

The V call is TRBV6-5, the J call TRBJ2-5, with TRBD1 as a possible D gene (6 bases). Germline CDR1 reads MNHEY; CDR2 reads SVGAGI. CDR3 length equals 15 residues. Trimming left V 5 bases short and J 5 bases short, with 18 bases between. The CDR3 DNA reads as TGTGCCAGCAGTCCGGGACACCTCGTAGGGGAGACCCAGTACTTC. Its protein is CASSPGHLVGETQYF.

The chain has TRBV7-2 and TRBJ1-1; D uncertain. This CDR3 has 13 residues. V shed 3 bases and J shed 3 bases, with 8 bases lying between them. The germline CDR1 and CDR2 sequences are SGHTA and FQGNSA. In DNA, the CDR3 is TGTGCCAGCAGCTTCGGGCGGTACACTGAAGCTTTCTTT. It yields the protein CASSFGRYTEAFF.

This clone was picked up one time. The V call is TRBV5-6, the J call TRBJ1-2; TRBD1 aligns across 8 bases. Looked up from germline, CDR1 is SGHDT and CDR2 is YYEEEE. J was trimmed by 7 bases and V by 4 bases; bases with no gene match: 3. CDR3 length: 12 amino acids. The CDR3: CASSMDRVGYTF. The CDR3 DNA follows: TGTGCCAGCAGCATGGACAGGGTTGGCTACACCTTC.

In its sample, this clone was seen once. The rearrangement links TRBV7-9 to TRBJ2-5; the D gene is possibly TRBD1 (5 bases). The V end was cut by 5 bases, the J end by 1 base, with 17 bases between. This CDR3 has 16 residues. Looked up from germline, CDR1 is SEHNR and CDR2 is FQNEAQ (reference sequence). This chain's CDR3 is CASSQRWGSLQETQYF. The DNA of the CDR3 is TGTGCCAGCAGCCAGCGATGGGGCAGTCTCCAAGAGACCCAGTACTTC. The variable domain in full, with the rest retrieved from reference TRBV7-9 and TRBJ2-5, is DTGVSQNPRHKITKRGQNVTFRCDPISEHNRLYWYRQTLGQGPEFLTYFQNEAQLEKSRLLSDRFSAERPKGSFSTLEIQRTEQGDSAMYLCASSQRWGSLQETQYFGPGTRLLVL.

The chain has TRBV5-4 and TRBJ2-1, with D unresolved. This CDR3 comprises 13 residues. CDR1 and CDR2 from the germline V gene are SGHNT and YYREEE (reference sequence). V lost 4 bases to trimming and J lost 6 bases, with 11 bases between them. CDR3 in DNA: TGTGCCAGCAGCCGAGGTACCCTCAATGAGCAGTTCTTC. It is translated as CASSRGTLNEQFF.

This chain connects TRBV2 to TRBJ2-7, with a possible D match to TRBD2 (6 bases). V lost 3 bases and J 2 bases, leaving 11 bases between the germline ends. This CDR3 region has 14 residues. Germline V gene lookup returns CDR1 SNHLY and CDR2 FYNNEI. The CDR3 protein is CASSEEEGAYEQYF. The DNA for the CDR3 is TGTGCCAGCAGTGAGGAGGAGGGTGCCTACGAGCAGTACTTC.

The rearrangement joins TRBV30 to TRBJ1-5; D is perhaps TRBD1 (5 bases). The CDR3 extends over 14 amino acids. The V and J ends lost 3 bases and 3 bases respectively, with 12 bases between them. CDR1 and CDR2 (germline): GTSNPN, SVGIG (reference sequence). The CDR3, as DNA: TGTGCCTGGAGAAGGCAGGGAAACAATCAGCCCCAGCATTTT. This encodes CAWRRQGNNQPQHF.

The chain combines TRBV6-1 with TRBJ2-3, with D possibly TRBD1 on 5 matching bases. Trimming left V 1 base short and J 0 bases short, with 11 bases between. The CDR3 is made up of 16 amino acids. Germline CDR1 MNHNS, CDR2 SASEGT. For the CDR3, the DNA is TGTGCCAGCAGTGAAGATAGGGGTACTAGCACAGATACGCAGTATTTT. Residues: CASSEDRGTSTDTQYF.

The chain couples TRBV5-1 to TRBJ1-5; no clear D gene. CDR3 size: 15 residues. Trimming pared 0 bases from V and 0 bases from J, leaving 7 bases between. CDR1 and CDR2 from the germline V gene are SGHRS and YFSETQ. CDR3 DNA: TGCGCCAGCAGCTTGGACAACTTTAGCAATCAGCCCCAGCATTTT. Its translation is CASSLDNFSNQPQHF.

The chain combines TRBV14 with TRBJ1-2; D unresolved. Per germline, CDR1 SGHDN and CDR2 FVKESK. The germline V and J ends were trimmed by 2 bases and 6 bases, with 13 bases remaining between them. This CDR3 has 14 amino acids. The CDR3 nucleotides are TGTGCCAGCAGCCAACGGTCCGGCGGGGATGGCTACACCTTC. Protein sequence: CASSQRSGGDGYTF.